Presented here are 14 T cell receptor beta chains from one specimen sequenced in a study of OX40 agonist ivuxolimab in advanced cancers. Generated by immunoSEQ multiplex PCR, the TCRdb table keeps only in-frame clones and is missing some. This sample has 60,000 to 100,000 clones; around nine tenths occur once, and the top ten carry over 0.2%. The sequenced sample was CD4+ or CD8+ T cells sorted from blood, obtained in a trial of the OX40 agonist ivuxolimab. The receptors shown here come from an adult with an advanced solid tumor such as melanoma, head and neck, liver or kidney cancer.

The CDR3 sequence is CASEPGGGTGLYGYTF. CDR3 nucleotides: TGTGCCAGCGAACCCGGGGGCGGGACAGGACTCTATGGCTACACCTTC. This chain connects TRBV2 to TRBJ1-2, with TRBD1 matching 8 bases. J gave up 4 bases and V 8 bases, and 15 bases lay outside the gene matches. Germline V gene lookup returns CDR1 SNHLY and CDR2 FYNNEI. This CDR3 has 16 amino acids.

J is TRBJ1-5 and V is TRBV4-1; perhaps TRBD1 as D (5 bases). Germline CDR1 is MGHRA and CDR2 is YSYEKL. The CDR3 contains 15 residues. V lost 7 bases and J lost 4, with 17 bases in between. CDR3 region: CASTPDRSYNQPQHF. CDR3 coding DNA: TGCGCCAGCACCCCCGACAGAAGTTATAATCAGCCCCAGCATTTT.

The CDR3 nucleotides read TGTGCCAGCAGCGAACCGGGCCCTGCTTTCTTT. Translated, it gives CASSEPGPAFF. The chain carries TRBV7-9 and TRBJ1-1; unclear D gene. This CDR3 has 11 residues. V lost 5 bases, J lost 11 bases, and 12 bases lay in between. The germline CDR1 and CDR2 sequences are SEHNR and FQNEAQ (reference sequence).

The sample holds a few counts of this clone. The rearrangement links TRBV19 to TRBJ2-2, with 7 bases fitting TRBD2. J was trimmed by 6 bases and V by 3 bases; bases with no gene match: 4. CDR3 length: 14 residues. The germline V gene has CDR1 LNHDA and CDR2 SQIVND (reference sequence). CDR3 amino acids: CASSIAGVSGELFF. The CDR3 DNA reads TGTGCCAGTAGTATTGCGGGAGTCTCCGGGGAGCTGTTTTTT.

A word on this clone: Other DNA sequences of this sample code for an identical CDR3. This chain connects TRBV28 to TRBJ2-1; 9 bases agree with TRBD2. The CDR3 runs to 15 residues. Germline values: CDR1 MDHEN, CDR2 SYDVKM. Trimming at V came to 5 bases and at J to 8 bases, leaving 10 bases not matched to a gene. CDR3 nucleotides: TGTGCCAGCAGTACCGATAGCGGGAGCACTTATGAGCAGTTCTTC. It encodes CASSTDSGSTYEQFF.

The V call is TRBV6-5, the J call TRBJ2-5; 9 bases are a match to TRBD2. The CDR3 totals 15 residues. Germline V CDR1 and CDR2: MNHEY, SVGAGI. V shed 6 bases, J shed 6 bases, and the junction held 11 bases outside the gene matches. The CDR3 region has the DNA TGTGCCAGCAGAACAGGGGCGGGAGGGCGTCAGACCCAGTACTTC. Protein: CASRTGAGGRQTQYF.

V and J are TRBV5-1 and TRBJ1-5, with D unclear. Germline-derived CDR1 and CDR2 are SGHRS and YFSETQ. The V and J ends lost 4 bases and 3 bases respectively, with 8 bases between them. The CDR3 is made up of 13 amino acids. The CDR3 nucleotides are TGCGCCAGCAGCCCTGGGATCAATCAGCCCCAGCATTTT. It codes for CASSPGINQPQHF.

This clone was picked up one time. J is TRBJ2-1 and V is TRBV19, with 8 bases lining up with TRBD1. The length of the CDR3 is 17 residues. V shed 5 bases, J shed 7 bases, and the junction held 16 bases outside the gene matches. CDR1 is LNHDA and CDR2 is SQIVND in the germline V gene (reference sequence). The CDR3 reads CASSPHRFQGAGNEQFF. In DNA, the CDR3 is TGTGCCAGTAGTCCGCACCGATTTCAGGGGGCTGGTAATGAGCAGTTCTTC.

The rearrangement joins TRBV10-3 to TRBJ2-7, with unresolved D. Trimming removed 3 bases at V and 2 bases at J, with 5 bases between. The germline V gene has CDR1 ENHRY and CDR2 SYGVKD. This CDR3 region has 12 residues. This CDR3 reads CAISENPYEQYF. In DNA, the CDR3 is TGTGCCATCAGTGAAAATCCCTACGAGCAGTACTTC.

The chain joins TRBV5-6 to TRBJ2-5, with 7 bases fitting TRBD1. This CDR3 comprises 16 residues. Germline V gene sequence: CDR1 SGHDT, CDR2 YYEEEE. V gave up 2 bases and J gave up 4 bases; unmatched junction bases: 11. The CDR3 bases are TGTGCCAGCAGCTTCCCTTTGACAGGGTCGATAGAGACCCAGTACTTC. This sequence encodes CASSFPLTGSIETQYF.

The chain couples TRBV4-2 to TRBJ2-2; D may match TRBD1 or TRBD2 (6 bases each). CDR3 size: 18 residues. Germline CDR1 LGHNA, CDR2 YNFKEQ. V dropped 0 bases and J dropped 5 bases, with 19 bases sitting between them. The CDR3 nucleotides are TGTGCCAGCAGCCAAGAGAACTTGGGGGGCACTCTGACCGGGGAGCTGTTTTTT. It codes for CASSQENLGGTLTGELFF.

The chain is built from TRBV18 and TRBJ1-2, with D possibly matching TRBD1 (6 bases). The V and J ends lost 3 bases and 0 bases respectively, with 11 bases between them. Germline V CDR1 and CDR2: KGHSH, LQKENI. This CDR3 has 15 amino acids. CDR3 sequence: CASSPLQGTNYGYTF. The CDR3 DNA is TGTGCCAGCTCACCGTTACAGGGAACTAACTATGGCTACACCTTC.

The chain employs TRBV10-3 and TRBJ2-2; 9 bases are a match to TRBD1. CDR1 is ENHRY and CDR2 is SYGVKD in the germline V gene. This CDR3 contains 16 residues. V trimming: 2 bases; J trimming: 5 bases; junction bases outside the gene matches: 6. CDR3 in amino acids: CAISEPGQGTTGELFF. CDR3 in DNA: TGTGCCATCAGTGAGCCGGGACAGGGAACAACCGGGGAGCTGTTTTTT.

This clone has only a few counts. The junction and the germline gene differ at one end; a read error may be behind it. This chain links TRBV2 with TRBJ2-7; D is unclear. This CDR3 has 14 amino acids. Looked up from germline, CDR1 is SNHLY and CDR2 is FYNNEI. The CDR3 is CASSEDAWSYEQYF. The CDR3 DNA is TGTGCCAGCAGCGAAGATGCTTGGTCCTACGAGCAGTACTTC.